The clone carrying this T cell receptor beta chain showed up just a few times. What it binds is not known. This record belongs to a study of blood T cells in healthy people across ages. General observations from the study: For the donors, CMV status was unknown and possibly confounded expanded clonotype changes.

The germline V gene has CDR1 DFQATT and CDR2 SNEGSKA (reference sequence). The CDR3 spans 13 residues. After removal of 5 bases from V and 6 bases from J, the junction contained 6 bases not matched to a gene. A J-beta primer mix and a sample-barcoded 5' primer were used in a second PCR of roughly 6 to 12 cycles. TCRdb called the 5' RACE reads again in MiXCR, with one record for every CDR3 protein. This sample has about 830,000 distinct CDR3 sequences, with 55% to 65% found just once. Total RNA, at least 5.5 micrograms per sample, was extracted from PBMCs. V and J are TRBV20-1 and TRBJ1-2, with 10 positions matching TRBD1. Source material: blood. This clonotype was sampled from a young man in good health. The DNA for the CDR3 is TGCAGTGCTGCGCGACAGGGGGCGGATGGCTACACCTTC. It encodes CSAARQGADGYTF.